This TCR beta chain was observed in a study of T cells in localized non-small cell lung cancer. This CDR3 is built from 13 residues. The germline V gene has CDR1 MDHEN and CDR2 SYDVKM. Trimming cost V 3 bases and J 6 bases, with 11 bases left between them. Of note for this clone: Its antigen is currently unknown.

General study points: Exceeding tumor, uninvolved adjacent lung had the highest T cell clonality. Only one tumor region was sequenced, so heterogeneity remains possible.

The method was immunoSEQ multiplex PCR; TCRdb's version includes in-frame clones alone and lacks a portion of them. The table has about 18,000 clones, about 85% seen once; the top ten hold roughly 25%. This rearrangement joins TRBV28 to TRBJ1-2; no definite D call. The input for sequencing was peripheral blood, taken before any cancer treatment. This receptor was identified in a female donor older than 55 with stage I lung adenocarcinoma. CDR3 residues: CASSFSGSDGYTF. CDR3 coding DNA: TGTGCCAGCAGTTTCTCGGGGTCAGATGGCTACACCTTC.